The 5 T cell receptor beta chains below were found in one sample sequenced in a study of radiotherapy plus CTLA-4 blockade in lung cancer. The table came from immunoSEQ multiplex PCR; TCRdb's copy has only in-frame clones and leaves some out. The table has about 85,000 clones, around 87% seen once. Sequences were derived from peripheral blood, sampled from a patient treated with radiotherapy plus ipilimumab. Source of these receptors: a human donor with non-small cell lung cancer who had a partial response to radiotherapy plus ipilimumab.

This sequence joins TRBV6-5 and TRBJ1-1; D is unresolved. Germline lookup yields CDR1 MNHEY and CDR2 SVGAGI. This CDR3 is 13 amino acids long. V dropped 6 bases and J dropped 6 bases, with 14 bases sitting between them. The CDR3 loop is CASSKGAVPEAFF. CDR3 DNA: TGTGCCAGCAGCAAGGGAGCGGTACCTGAAGCTTTCTTT.

The chain has TRBV4-2 and TRBJ2-5, with TRBD2 as a possible D gene (6 bases). The CDR3 has 16 amino acids. V dropped 1 base and J dropped 2 bases, with 14 bases sitting between them. Germline lookup yields CDR1 LGHNA and CDR2 YNFKEQ. This chain's CDR3 is CASSQAFAGNQETQYF. CDR3 nucleotide sequence: TGTGCCAGCAGCCAAGCCTTTGCGGGAAATCAAGAGACCCAGTACTTC.

CDR3: CASSEAGVKTGELFF. For the CDR3, the DNA is TGTGCCAGCAGTGAAGCGGGAGTTAAGACCGGGGAGCTGTTTTTT. The chain combines TRBV6-1 with TRBJ2-2; TRBD2 is a possible D gene (5 bases). Trimming removed 0 bases at V and 5 bases at J, with 10 bases between. This CDR3 spans 15 amino acids. Germline lookup yields CDR1 MNHNS and CDR2 SASEGT.

As regards this clone: A junction boundary mismatches the germline segment, possibly from a read error. J is TRBJ1-3 and V is TRBV27; TRBD1 is a possible D gene (6 bases). The length of the CDR3 is 15 residues. Germline assignment: CDR1 MNHEY and CDR2 SMNVEV (reference sequence). The CDR3 bases are TGTGCCAGCAGTTTATCACCAGGGGTCGGAAACGCCATATATTTT. It codes for CASSLSPGVGNAIYF.

The rearrangement links TRBV2 to TRBJ2-3, with 7 bases matching TRBD2. With V trimmed by 7 bases and J by 0 bases, 10 bases remained unmatched. This CDR3 region has 16 residues. Per germline, CDR1 SNHLY and CDR2 FYNNEI. The CDR3 coding sequence is TGTGCCAGCACCCCATTGGGGCGGGAGAGCACAGATACGCAGTATTTT. This encodes CASTPLGRESTDTQYF.